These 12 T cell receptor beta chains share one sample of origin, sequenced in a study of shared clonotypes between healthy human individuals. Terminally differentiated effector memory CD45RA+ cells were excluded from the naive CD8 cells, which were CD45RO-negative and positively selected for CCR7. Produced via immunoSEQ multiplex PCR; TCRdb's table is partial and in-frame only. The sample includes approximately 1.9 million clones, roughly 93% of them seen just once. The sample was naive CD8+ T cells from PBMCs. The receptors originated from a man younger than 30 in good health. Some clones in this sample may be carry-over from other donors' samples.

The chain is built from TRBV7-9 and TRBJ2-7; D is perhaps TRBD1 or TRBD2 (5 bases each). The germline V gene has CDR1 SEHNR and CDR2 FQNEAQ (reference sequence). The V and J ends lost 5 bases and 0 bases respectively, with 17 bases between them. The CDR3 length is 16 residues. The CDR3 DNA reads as TGTGCCAGCAGCAAAAATCCGGGACCGAGCTCCTACGAGCAGTACTTC. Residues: CASSKNPGPSSYEQYF.

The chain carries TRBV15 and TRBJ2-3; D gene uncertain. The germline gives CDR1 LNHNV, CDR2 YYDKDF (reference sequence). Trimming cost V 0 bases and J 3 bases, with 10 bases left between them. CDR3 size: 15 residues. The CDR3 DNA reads TGTGCCACCAGCAGAGACCCGGACCCAACAGATACGCAGTATTTT. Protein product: CATSRDPDPTDTQYF.

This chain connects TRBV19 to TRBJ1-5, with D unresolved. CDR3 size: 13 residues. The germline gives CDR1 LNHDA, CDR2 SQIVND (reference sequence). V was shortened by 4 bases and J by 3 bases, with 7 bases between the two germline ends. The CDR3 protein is CASSTQDNQPQHF. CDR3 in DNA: TGTGCCAGTAGTACCCAGGACAATCAGCCCCAGCATTTT.

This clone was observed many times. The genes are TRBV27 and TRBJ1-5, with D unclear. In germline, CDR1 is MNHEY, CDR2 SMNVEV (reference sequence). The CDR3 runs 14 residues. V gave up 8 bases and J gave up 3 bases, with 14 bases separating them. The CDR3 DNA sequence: TGTGCCAGCGGAGACCGGATCCCCAATCAGCCCCAGCATTTT. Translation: CASGDRIPNQPQHF.

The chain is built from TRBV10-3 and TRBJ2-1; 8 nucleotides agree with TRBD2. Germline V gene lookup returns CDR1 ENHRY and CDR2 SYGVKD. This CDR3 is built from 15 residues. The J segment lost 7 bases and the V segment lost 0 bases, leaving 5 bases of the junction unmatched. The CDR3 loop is CAISESVASGNEQFF. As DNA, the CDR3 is TGTGCCATCAGTGAGTCGGTTGCTAGCGGGAATGAGCAGTTCTTC.

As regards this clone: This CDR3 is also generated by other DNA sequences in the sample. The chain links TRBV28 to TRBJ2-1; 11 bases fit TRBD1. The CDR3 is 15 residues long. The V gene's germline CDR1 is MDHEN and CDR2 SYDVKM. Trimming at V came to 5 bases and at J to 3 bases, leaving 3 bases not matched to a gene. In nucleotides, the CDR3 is TGTGCCAGCAGTCCCGGGACAGGGGGCTACAATGAGCAGTTCTTC. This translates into CASSPGTGGYNEQFF.

The CDR3 DNA reads TGTGCCAGCAGCCCCCGGAGGGCTGGGACAGCGATACCCTACGAGCAGTACTTC. It is translated as CASSPRRAGTAIPYEQYF. The chain carries TRBV11-2 and TRBJ2-7, with D perhaps TRBD1 (7 bases). Germline V lookup: CDR1 SGHAT, CDR2 FQNNGV. This CDR3 is 18 amino acids long. V gave up 5 bases and J gave up 2 bases, with 25 bases separating them.

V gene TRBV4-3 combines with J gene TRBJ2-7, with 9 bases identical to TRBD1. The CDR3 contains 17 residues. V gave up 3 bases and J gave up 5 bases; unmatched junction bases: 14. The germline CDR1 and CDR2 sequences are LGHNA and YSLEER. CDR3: CASSQDQYRGLVHEQYF. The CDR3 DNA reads TGCGCCAGCAGCCAGGATCAATACAGGGGGCTAGTCCACGAGCAGTACTTC.

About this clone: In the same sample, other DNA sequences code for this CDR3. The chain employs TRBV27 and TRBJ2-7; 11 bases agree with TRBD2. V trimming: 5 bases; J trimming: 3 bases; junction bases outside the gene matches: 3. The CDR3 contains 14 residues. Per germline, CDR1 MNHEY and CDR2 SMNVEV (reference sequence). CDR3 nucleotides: TGTGCCAGCAGTATACTAGCGGGAGTCTACGAGCAGTACTTC. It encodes CASSILAGVYEQYF.

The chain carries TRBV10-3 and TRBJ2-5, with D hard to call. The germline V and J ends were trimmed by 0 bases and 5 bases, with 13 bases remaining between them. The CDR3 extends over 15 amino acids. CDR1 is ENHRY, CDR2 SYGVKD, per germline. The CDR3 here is CAISESTGPRETQYF. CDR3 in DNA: TGTGCCATCAGTGAGTCCACCGGACCCCGGGAGACCCAGTACTTC.

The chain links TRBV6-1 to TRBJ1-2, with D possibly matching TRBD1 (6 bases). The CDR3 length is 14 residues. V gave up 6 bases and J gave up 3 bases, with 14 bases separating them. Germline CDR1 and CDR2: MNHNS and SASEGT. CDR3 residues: CASRTWTAHYGYTF. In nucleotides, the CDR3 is TGTGCCAGCAGGACTTGGACAGCGCACTATGGCTACACCTTC.

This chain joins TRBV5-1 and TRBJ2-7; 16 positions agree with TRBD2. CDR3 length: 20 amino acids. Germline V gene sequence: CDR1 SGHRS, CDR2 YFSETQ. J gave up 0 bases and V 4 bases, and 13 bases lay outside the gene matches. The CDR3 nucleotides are TGCGCCAGCAGCCCGGATCCCGGGACTAGCGGGAGGGCATTCTCCTACGAGCAGTACTTC. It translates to CASSPDPGTSGRAFSYEQYF.